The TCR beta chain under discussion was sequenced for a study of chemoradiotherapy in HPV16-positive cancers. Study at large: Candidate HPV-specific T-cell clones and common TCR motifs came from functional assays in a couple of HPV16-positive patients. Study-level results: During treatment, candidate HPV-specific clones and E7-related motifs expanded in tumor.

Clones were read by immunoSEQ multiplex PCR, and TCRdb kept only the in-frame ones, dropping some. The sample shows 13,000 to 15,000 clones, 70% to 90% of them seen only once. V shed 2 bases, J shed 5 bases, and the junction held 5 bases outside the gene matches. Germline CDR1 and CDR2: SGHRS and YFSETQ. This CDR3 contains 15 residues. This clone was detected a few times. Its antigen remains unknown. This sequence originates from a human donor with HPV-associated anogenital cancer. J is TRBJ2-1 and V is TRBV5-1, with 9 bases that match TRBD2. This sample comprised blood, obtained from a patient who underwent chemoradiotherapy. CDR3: CASSFIAGANNEQFF. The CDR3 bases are TGCGCCAGCAGCTTCATAGCGGGGGCTAACAATGAGCAGTTCTTC.